These 16 T cell receptor beta chains were sequenced from one sample in a study of identical twins. Each CDR3 protein is one row after TCRdb ran MiXCR on the 5' RACE reads. The sample comprises over 550,000 distinct CDR3 sequences, roughly 6.6% of which are singletons, and approximately 1.5% rests with the top ten. These same data were also listed under a study on yellow fever vaccine responses in identical twins.

The sequenced material came from PBMCs. The receptors stem from a woman aged 18-35 years in good health.

The rearrangement joins TRBV7-2 to TRBJ2-7; possibly TRBD2 for D (5 bases). The V end was cut by 5 bases, the J end by 3 bases, with 14 bases between. Per germline, CDR1 SGHTA and CDR2 FQGNSA. The CDR3 has 14 residues. CDR3 sequence reads: CASSPTGLFYEQYF. As DNA, the CDR3 is TGTGCCAGCAGCCCAACCGGACTCTTCTACGAGCAGTACTTC.

This clonotype was detected ten times or more. The chain carries TRBV12-3 or TRBV12-4 and TRBJ2-1; D not certain. V shed 3 bases and J shed 9 bases, with 9 bases lying between them. The CDR3 consists of 12 residues. The chain's CDR3 is CASSFGRGEQFF. The CDR3, as DNA: TGTGCCAGCAGTTTTGGTCGAGGTGAGCAGTTCTTC.

The chain uses TRBV15 and TRBJ2-3; D is uncertain. Per the germline V gene, CDR1 is LNHNV and CDR2 is YYDKDF (reference sequence). The V end lost 3 bases, the J end lost 2 bases, and 15 bases lay between the germline ends. The CDR3 contains 16 residues. DNA for the CDR3: TGTGCCACCAGCAGGGATAGACCTTCCAACACAGATACGCAGTATTTT. This sequence encodes CATSRDRPSNTDTQYF.

In this sample, this clonotype turned up many times. The chain joins TRBV25-1 to TRBJ2-7, with D unclear. The germline V and J ends were trimmed by 5 bases and 4 bases, with 6 bases remaining between them. CDR1 is MGHDK and CDR2 is SYGVNS in the germline V gene. CDR3 length: 11 amino acids. The chain's CDR3 is CASSMDYEQYF. The CDR3 nucleotides read TGTGCCAGCAGTATGGATTACGAGCAGTACTTC.

The V and J genes are TRBV14 and TRBJ2-7, with 13 bases aligning to TRBD2. CDR3 length equals 16 residues. Trimming cost V 5 bases and J 6 bases; bases outside gene matches: 10. Germline CDR1 and CDR2: SGHDN and FVKESK. DNA for the CDR3: TGTGCCAGCAGCTCCCACCGGACTAGCGGGAGCCCCGAGCAGTACTTC. Protein product: CASSSHRTSGSPEQYF.

This clonotype was seen a few times. V gene TRBV6-5 combines with J gene TRBJ2-5; the match to TRBD2 covers 10 bases. J was trimmed by 4 bases and V by 2 bases; bases with no gene match: 7. Germline CDR1 MNHEY, CDR2 SVGAGI. This CDR3 has 16 amino acids. The CDR3 protein is CASSYLVAGGPETQYF. The DNA for the CDR3 is TGTGCCAGCAGTTACCTAGTAGCGGGGGGCCCAGAGACCCAGTACTTC.

The V and J genes are TRBV12-3 or TRBV12-4 and TRBJ2-3; 8 positions agree with TRBD1. The junction had 4 bases not matched to a gene; V was cut back by 4 bases and J by 1 base. The CDR3 is made up of 15 amino acids. The CDR3 is CASSSDRDRTDTQYF. The CDR3 nucleotides are TGTGCCAGCAGTTCGGACAGGGATCGCACAGATACGCAGTATTTT.

This clonotype appeared many times. This chain links TRBV7-2 with TRBJ1-6; no reliable D call. Germline V gene sequence: CDR1 SGHTA, CDR2 FQGNSA. The CDR3 covers 15 residues. Trimming removed 4 bases at V and 8 bases at J, with 15 bases between. CDR3 in DNA: TGTGCCAGCAGCTCTAGCTTTCGCGTCGATTCACCCCTCCACTTT. This gives the protein CASSSSFRVDSPLHF. The variable domain in full, with the rest retrieved from reference TRBV7-2 and TRBJ1-6, is GAGVSQSPSNKVTEKGKDVELRCDPISGHTALYWYRQSLGQGLEFLIYFQGNSAPDKSGLPSDRFSAERTGGSVSTLTIQRTQQEDSAVYLCASSSSFRVDSPLHFGNGTRLTVT.

The genes are TRBV5-1 and TRBJ2-3; 12 bases are shared with TRBD2. V was pared by 2 bases and J by 5 bases, with 9 bases of the junction left unmatched. Germline CDR1 and CDR2: SGHRS and YFSETQ. There are 17 residues in the CDR3. CDR3 coding DNA: TGCGCCAGCAGCTTAAGGACTAGCGGGATGATTGAAGATACGCAGTATTTT. This sequence encodes CASSLRTSGMIEDTQYF.

In its sample, this clonotype was seen many times. The chain carries TRBV20-1 and TRBJ1-1; D gene uncertain. Germline-derived CDR1 and CDR2 are DFQATT and SNEGSKA (reference sequence). The V and J ends lost 4 bases and 1 base respectively, with 4 bases between them. The CDR3 length is 11 residues. The CDR3, as DNA: TGCAGTGCTACATCGAACACTGAAGCTTTCTTT. This translates into CSATSNTEAFF.

This clonotype occurred many times. The chain links TRBV10-3 to TRBJ2-1; D remains ambiguous. The CDR3 is made up of 11 amino acids. CDR1 is ENHRY and CDR2 is SYGVKD in the germline V gene. Trimming removed 4 bases from V and 7 bases from J, with 5 bases in between. The CDR3 coding sequence is TGTGCCATCAGTGTTCAGAATGAGCAGTTCTTC. As protein: CAISVQNEQFF.

In this sample, this clonotype turned up a few times. This chain uses TRBV4-2 with TRBJ2-2, with TRBD2 matching 7 bases. The CDR3 is 17 residues long. Germline CDR1 LGHNA, CDR2 YNFKEQ. V was pared by 0 bases and J by 6 bases, with 10 bases of the junction left unmatched. In DNA form, the CDR3 reads TGTGCCAGCAGCCAAGACTTGGCGGGAGTCGGAGCCGGGGAGCTGTTTTTT. Its translation is CASSQDLAGVGAGELFF.

This clonotype came up a few times. A much larger clone differs by one base, so this may be a read error. The chain combines TRBV10-3 with TRBJ2-3; TRBD2 is a possible D gene (6 bases). The V and J ends lost 10 bases and 2 bases respectively, with 7 bases between them. The CDR3 consists of 11 residues. Germline CDR1 is ENHRY and CDR2 is SYGVKD. The CDR3 loop is CASGVTDTQYF. Written as DNA, the CDR3 is TGTGCCAGCGGGGTCACAGATACGCAGTATTTT.

The chain employs TRBV29-1 and TRBJ2-5; tentatively, D is TRBD1 or TRBD2 (5 bases each). CDR1 and CDR2 (germline): SQVTM, ANQGSEA. Trimming removed 7 bases from V and 5 bases from J, with 17 bases in between. The CDR3 spans 13 residues. For the CDR3, the DNA is TGCAGCGCGAGGGGTGACTCGACGGAGACCCAGTACTTC. Translated, it gives CSARGDSTETQYF.

The chain combines TRBV2 with TRBJ2-5, with 10 bases matching TRBD2. This CDR3 region has 14 residues. The J segment lost 7 bases and the V segment lost 4 bases, leaving 6 bases of the junction unmatched. Germline V gene sequence: CDR1 SNHLY, CDR2 FYNNEI. CDR3 region: CASSAGLASGTQYF. CDR3 bases: TGTGCCAGCAGTGCGGGACTAGCGTCGGGGACCCAGTACTTC.

This clonotype has only a few counts. This sequence joins TRBV10-3 and TRBJ2-7; D possibly matches TRBD1 or TRBD2 (5 bases each). This CDR3 has 11 amino acids. Trimming shortened V by 10 bases and J by 4 bases, and 11 bases separated the two germline ends. Germline loops: CDR1 ENHRY, CDR2 SYGVKD. CDR3 region: CATRGGYEQYV. In DNA, the CDR3 is TGTGCCACCCGTGGGGGTTACGAGCAGTACGTC.